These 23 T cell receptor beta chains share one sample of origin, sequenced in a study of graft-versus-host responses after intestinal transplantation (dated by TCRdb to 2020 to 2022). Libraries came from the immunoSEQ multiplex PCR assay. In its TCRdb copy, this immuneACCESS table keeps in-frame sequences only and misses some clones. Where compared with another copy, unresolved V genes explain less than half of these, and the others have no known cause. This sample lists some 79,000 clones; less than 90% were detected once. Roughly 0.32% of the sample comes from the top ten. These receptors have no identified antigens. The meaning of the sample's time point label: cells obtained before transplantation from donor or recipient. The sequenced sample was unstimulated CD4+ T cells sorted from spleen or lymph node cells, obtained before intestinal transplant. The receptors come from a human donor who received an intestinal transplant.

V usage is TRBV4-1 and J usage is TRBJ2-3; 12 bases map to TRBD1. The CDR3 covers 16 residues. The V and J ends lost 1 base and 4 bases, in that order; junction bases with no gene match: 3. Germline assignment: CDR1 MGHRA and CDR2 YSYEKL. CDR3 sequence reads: CASSQGDRGRPDTQYF. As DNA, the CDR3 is TGCGCCAGCAGCCAAGGGGACAGGGGGCGGCCAGATACGCAGTATTTT.

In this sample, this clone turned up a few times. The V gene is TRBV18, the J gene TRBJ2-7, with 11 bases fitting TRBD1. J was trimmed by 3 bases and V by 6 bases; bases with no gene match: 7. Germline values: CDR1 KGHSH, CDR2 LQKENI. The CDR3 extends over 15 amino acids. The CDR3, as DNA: TGTGCCAGCTCGTCCTCCGGGACAGGGGGCTACGAGCAGTACTTC. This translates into CASSSSGTGGYEQYF.

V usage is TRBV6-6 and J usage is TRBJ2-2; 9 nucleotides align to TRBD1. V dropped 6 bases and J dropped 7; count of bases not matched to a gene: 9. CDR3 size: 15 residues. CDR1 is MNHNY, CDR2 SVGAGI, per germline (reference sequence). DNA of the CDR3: TGTGCCAGCAGCGGCGGACAGGGGAAAATCGGGGAGCTGTTTTTT. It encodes CASSGGQGKIGELFF.

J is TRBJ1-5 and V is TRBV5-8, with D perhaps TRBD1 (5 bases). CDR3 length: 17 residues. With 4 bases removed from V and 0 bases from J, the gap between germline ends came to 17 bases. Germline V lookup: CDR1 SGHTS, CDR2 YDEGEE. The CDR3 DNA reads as TGTGCCAGCAGCCCTCCTAGGGGCCAGTATAGCAATCAGCCCCAGCATTTT. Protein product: CASSPPRGQYSNQPQHF. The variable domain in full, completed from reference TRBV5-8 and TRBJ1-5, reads EAGVTQSPTHLIKTRGQQATLRCSPISGHTSVYWYQQALGLGLQFLLWYDEGEERNRGNFPPRFSGRQFPNYSSELNVNALELEDSALYLCASSPPRGQYSNQPQHFGDGTRLSIL.

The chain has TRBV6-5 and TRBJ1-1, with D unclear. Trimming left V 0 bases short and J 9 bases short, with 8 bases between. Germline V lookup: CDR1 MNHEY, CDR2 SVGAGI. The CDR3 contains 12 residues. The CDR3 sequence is CASSYSSGQAFF. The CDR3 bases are TGTGCCAGCAGTTACTCGTCAGGCCAAGCTTTCTTT.

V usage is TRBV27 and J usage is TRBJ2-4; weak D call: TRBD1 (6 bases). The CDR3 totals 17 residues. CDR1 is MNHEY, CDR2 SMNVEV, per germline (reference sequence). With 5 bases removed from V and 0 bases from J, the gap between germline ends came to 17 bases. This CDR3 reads CASSDTRTALAKNIQYF. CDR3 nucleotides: TGTGCCAGCAGTGACACTAGGACAGCCTTAGCCAAAAACATTCAGTACTTC.

The CDR3 reads CASSSQVLNTEAFF. DNA of the CDR3: TGCGCCAGCAGCTCACAGGTGCTTAACACTGAAGCTTTCTTT. V usage is TRBV5-1 and J usage is TRBJ1-1, with TRBD1 as a possible D gene (5 bases). Per germline, CDR1 SGHRS and CDR2 YFSETQ. This CDR3 is built from 14 residues. V was shortened by 3 bases and J by 2 bases, with 11 bases between the two germline ends.

CDR3 amino acids: CASSRRDSSNQPQHF. CDR3 DNA sequence: TGTGCCAGCAGTCGACGGGACAGTAGCAATCAGCCCCAGCATTTT. V gene TRBV6-1 combines with J gene TRBJ1-5; 7 bases are a match to TRBD1. The CDR3 runs 15 residues. V was pared by 5 bases and J by 0 bases, with 4 bases of the junction left unmatched. Germline-derived CDR1 and CDR2 are MNHNS and SASEGT.

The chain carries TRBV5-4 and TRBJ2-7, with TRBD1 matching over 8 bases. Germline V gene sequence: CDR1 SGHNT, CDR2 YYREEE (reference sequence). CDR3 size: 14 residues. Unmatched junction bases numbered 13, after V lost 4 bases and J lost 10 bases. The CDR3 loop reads CASSLPGQGADQYF. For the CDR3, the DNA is TGTGCCAGCAGCCTACCCGGACAGGGCGCGGACCAGTACTTC.

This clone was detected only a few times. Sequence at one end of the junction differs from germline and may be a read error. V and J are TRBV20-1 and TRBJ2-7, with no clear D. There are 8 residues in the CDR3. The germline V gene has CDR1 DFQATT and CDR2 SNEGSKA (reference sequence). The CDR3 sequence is CRSYEQYF. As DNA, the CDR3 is TGTCGCTCCTACGAGCAGTACTTC.

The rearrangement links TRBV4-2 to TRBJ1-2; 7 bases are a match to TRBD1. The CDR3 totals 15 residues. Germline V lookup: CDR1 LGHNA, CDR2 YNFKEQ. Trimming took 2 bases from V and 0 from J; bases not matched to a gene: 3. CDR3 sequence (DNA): TGTGCCAGCAGCCAAACCGGGACAGCTAACTATGGCTACACCTTC. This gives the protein CASSQTGTANYGYTF.

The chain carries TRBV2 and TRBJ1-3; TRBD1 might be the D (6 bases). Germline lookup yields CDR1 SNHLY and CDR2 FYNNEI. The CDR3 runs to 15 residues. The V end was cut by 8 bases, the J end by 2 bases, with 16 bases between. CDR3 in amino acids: CASRKTGFTGNTIYF. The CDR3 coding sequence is TGTGCCAGCCGAAAAACAGGGTTCACTGGAAACACCATATATTTT.

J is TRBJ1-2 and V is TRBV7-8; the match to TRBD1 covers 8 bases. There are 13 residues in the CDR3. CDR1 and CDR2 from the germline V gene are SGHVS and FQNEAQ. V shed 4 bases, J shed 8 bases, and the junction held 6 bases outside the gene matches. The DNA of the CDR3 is TGTGCCAGCAGCTGGGACAGGACGCTCGGCTACACCTTC. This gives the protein CASSWDRTLGYTF.

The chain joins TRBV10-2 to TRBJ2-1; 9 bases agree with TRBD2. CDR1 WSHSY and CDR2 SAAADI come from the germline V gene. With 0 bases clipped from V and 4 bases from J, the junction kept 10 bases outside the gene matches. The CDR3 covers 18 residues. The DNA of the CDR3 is TGCGCCAGCAGTGAGTCGAGGTTAGCGGGAGAGATTTACAATGAGCAGTTCTTC. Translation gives CASSESRLAGEIYNEQFF.

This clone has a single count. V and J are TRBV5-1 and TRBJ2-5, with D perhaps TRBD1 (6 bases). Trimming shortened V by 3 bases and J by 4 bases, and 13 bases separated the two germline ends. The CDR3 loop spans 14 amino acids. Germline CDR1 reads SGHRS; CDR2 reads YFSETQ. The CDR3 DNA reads TGCGCCAGCAGCTCTCAGCCAGGGGTAGAGACCCAGTACTTC. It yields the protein CASSSQPGVETQYF. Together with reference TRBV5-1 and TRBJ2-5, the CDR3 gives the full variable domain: KAGVTQTPRYLIKTRGQQVTLSCSPISGHRSVSWYQQTPGQGLQFLFEYFSETQRNKGNFPGRFSGRQFSNSRSEMNVSTLELGDSALYLCASSSQPGVETQYFGPGTRLLVL.

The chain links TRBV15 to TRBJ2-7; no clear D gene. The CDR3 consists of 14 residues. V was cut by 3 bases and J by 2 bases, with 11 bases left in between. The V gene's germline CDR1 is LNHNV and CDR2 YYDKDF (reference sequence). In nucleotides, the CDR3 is TGTGCCACCAGCAGTGCCAGGCCGCCCTACGAGCAGTACTTC. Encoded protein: CATSSARPPYEQYF.

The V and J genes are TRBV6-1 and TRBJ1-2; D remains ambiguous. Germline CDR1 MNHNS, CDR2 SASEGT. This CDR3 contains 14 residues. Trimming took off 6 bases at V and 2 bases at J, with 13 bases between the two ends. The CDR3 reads CASRAGLGNYGYTF. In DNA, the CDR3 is TGTGCCAGCAGAGCCGGACTGGGGAACTATGGCTACACCTTC.

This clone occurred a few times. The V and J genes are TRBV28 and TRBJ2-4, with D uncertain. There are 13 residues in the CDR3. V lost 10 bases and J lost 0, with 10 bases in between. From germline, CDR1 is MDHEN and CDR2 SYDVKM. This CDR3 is CATREAAKNIQYF. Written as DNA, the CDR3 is TGTGCCACCCGCGAGGCAGCCAAAAACATTCAGTACTTC.

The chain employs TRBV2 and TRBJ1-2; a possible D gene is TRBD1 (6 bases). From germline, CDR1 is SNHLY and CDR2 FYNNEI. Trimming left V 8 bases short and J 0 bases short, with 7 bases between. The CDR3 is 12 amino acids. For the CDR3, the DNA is TGTGCCAGCTGGGGGCCTAACTATGGCTACACCTTC. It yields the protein CASWGPNYGYTF.

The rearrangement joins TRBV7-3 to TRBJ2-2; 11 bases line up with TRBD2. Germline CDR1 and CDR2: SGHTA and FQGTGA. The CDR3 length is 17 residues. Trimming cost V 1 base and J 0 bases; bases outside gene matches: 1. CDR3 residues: CASSLIAGGPNTGELFF. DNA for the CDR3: TGTGCCAGCAGCTTAATAGCGGGGGGGCCGAACACCGGGGAGCTGTTTTTT.

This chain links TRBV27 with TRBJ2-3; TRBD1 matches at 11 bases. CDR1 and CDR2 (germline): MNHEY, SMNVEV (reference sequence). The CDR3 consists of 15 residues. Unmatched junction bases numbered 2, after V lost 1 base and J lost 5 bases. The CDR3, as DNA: TGTGCCAGCAGTTTATTAGGGACAGGGGGAGATACGCAGTATTTT. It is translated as CASSLLGTGGDTQYF.

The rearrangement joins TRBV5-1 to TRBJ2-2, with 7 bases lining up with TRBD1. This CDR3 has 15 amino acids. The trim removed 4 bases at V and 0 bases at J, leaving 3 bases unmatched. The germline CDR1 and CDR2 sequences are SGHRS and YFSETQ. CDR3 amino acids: CASSNRGPNTGELFF. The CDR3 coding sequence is TGCGCCAGCAGCAACAGGGGACCGAACACCGGGGAGCTGTTTTTT.

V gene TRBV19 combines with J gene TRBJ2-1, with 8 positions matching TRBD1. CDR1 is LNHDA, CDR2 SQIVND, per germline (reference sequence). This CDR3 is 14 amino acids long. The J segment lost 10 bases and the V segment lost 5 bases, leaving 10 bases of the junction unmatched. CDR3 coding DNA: TGTGCCAGTAGTCTTCAGGGGGCAAAAGGGGAGCAGTTCTTC. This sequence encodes CASSLQGAKGEQFF.